The 29 T cell receptor beta chains below all came from one sample that was sequenced in a study of CD8+ T cells in alopecia areata. RNA extraction was followed by reverse transcription into cDNA, which acted as the sequencing template. The protocol was immunoSEQ multiplex PCR, while the TCRdb copy is restricted to in-frame clones and leaves out a portion. The table includes around 120,000 clones, approximately 58% detected once. The sample taken for sequencing was CD4+ T cells sorted from blood. These receptors all stem from a human donor in good health.

This chain links TRBV13 with TRBJ1-4; no clear D gene. Trimming stripped 0 bases from V and 2 bases from J, with 7 bases between. Germline CDR1 PRHDT, CDR2 FYEKMQ (reference sequence). This CDR3 is 15 amino acids long. The CDR3 sequence is CASSLGGVTNEKLFF. The DNA of the CDR3 is TGTGCCAGCAGCTTAGGTGGGGTGACTAATGAAAAACTGTTTTTT. Filled out from reference TRBV13 and TRBJ1-4, the complete variable domain reads AAGVIQSPRHLIKEKRETATLKCYPIPRHDTVYWYQQGPGQDPQFLISFYEKMQSDKGSIPDRFSAQQFSDYHSELNMSSLELGDSALYFCASSLGGVTNEKLFFGSGTQLSVL.

The CDR3 protein is CATSRVRAQPQHF. CDR3 DNA sequence: TGTGCCACCAGCAGAGTTCGGGCTCAGCCCCAGCATTTT. The chain has TRBV15 and TRBJ1-5; D call uncertain. V lost 1 base and J lost 6, with 7 bases in between. The CDR3 has 13 residues. Germline-derived CDR1 and CDR2 are LNHNV and YYDKDF (reference sequence).

This chain uses TRBV11-2 with TRBJ1-6; D remains ambiguous. Germline CDR1 reads SGHAT; CDR2 reads FQNNGV. This CDR3 region has 12 residues. V was pared by 7 bases and J by 10 bases, with 11 bases between. The CDR3 here is CASNRPVSPLHF. CDR3 DNA sequence: TGTGCCAGCAACCGGCCGGTGTCACCCCTCCACTTT.

V and J are TRBV19 and TRBJ1-1; D call uncertain. The germline V gene has CDR1 LNHDA and CDR2 SQIVND (reference sequence). The CDR3 has 13 residues. The V gene lost 4 bases and the J gene lost 1 base, with 7 bases spanning the gap. The CDR3 loop is CASSNARNTEAFF. The CDR3 bases are TGTGCCAGTAGTAACGCCAGGAACACTGAAGCTTTCTTT.

This clone is a singleton in its sample. This chain joins TRBV27 and TRBJ2-3, with D possibly being TRBD2 (5 bases). V shed 7 bases and J shed 7 bases, with 18 bases lying between them. Germline V gene data show CDR1 as MNHEY and CDR2 as SMNVEV (reference sequence). The CDR3 has 14 residues. The DNA for the CDR3 is TGTGCCAGCACAGAGACTCGGGGTCCGTATACGCAGTATTTT. Protein sequence: CASTETRGPYTQYF.

The J gene is TRBJ1-2, the V gene TRBV2; D is uncertain. The germline gives CDR1 SNHLY, CDR2 FYNNEI. CDR3 length equals 11 residues. The ends were cut back, 7 bases at V and 10 bases at J, with 13 bases in the middle. The CDR3 is CASNPGFDYTF. CDR3 nucleotide sequence: TGTGCCAGCAACCCCGGGTTCGACTACACCTTC.

The rearrangement joins TRBV29-1 to TRBJ2-2, with TRBD1 identical over 7 bases. Germline lookup yields CDR1 SQVTM and CDR2 ANQGSEA. Trimming removed 5 bases from V and 0 bases from J; junction bases left unmatched: 6. The CDR3 length is 15 residues. The CDR3 is CSVLDRVTNTGELFF. CDR3 bases: TGCAGCGTTCTAGACAGGGTTACGAACACCGGGGAGCTGTTTTTT.

The V and J genes are TRBV7-9 and TRBJ2-1; TRBD2 matches 11 bases. J lost 2 bases, V lost 1 base, and 7 bases had no gene match. This CDR3 comprises 18 residues. CDR1 is SEHNR, CDR2 FQNEAQ, per germline (reference sequence). The CDR3 sequence is CASSLEGRLAGTYNEQFF. CDR3 nucleotides: TGTGCCAGCAGCTTAGAGGGGAGACTAGCGGGAACCTACAATGAGCAGTTCTTC.

Written as DNA, the CDR3 is TGTGCCAGCAGCTCCCGGGATCCTATCTATGGCTACACCTTC. This sequence encodes CASSSRDPIYGYTF. This rearrangement joins TRBV7-9 to TRBJ1-2, with unresolved D. Trimming left V 4 bases short and J 4 bases short, with 13 bases between. Germline V CDR1 and CDR2: SEHNR, FQNEAQ (reference sequence). The length of the CDR3 is 14 residues.

CDR3 coding DNA: TGCGCCAGCAGCTTCGGGGGATCCACAGATACGCAGTATTTT. Translating gives CASSFGGSTDTQYF. The chain recombines TRBV5-1 with TRBJ2-3, with D perhaps TRBD2 (6 bases). The CDR3 length is 14 residues. Germline V lookup: CDR1 SGHRS, CDR2 YFSETQ. Trimming left V 2 bases short and J 2 bases short, with 9 bases between.

Points on this clone: This same CDR3 is encoded by further DNA sequences in the sample. The V and J genes are TRBV29-1 and TRBJ1-1, with D maybe TRBD1 (6 bases). Germline loops: CDR1 SQVTM, CDR2 ANQGSEA. Trimming shortened V by 2 bases and J by 3 bases, and 10 bases separated the two germline ends. The CDR3 runs 13 residues. For the CDR3, the DNA is TGCAGCGTTGAACGGGGGCGCGACACTGAAGCTTTCTTT. This codes for CSVERGRDTEAFF. Supplemented by reference TRBV29-1 and TRBJ1-1, the full variable domain reads SAVISQKPSRDICQRGTSLTIQCQVDSQVTMMFWYRQQPGQSLTLIATANQGSEATYESGFVIDKFPISRPNLTFSTLTVSNMSPEDSSIYLCSVERGRDTEAFFGQGTRLTVV.

The genes are TRBV15 and TRBJ1-2; D gene unclear. Germline assignment: CDR1 LNHNV and CDR2 YYDKDF (reference sequence). V gave up 0 bases and J gave up 6 bases, with 14 bases separating them. This CDR3 has 15 residues. CDR3 nucleotides: TGTGCCACCAGCAGAGATCCAACGGGGAGGGATGGCTACACCTTC. Amino acids: CATSRDPTGRDGYTF. Looking up the rest from reference TRBV15 and TRBJ1-2 gives the full variable domain: DAMVIQNPRYQVTQFGKPVTLSCSQTLNHNVMYWYQQKSSQAPKLLFHYYDKDFNNEADTPDNFQSRRPNTSFCFLDIRSPGLGDTAMYLCATSRDPTGRDGYTFGSGTRLTVV.

DNA of the CDR3: TGTGCCTGGAGCAACGGGACAGGGGGCGGCTACGAGCAGTACTTC. Translation: CAWSNGTGGGYEQYF. The rearrangement joins TRBV30 to TRBJ2-7; TRBD1 agrees at 12 bases. Germline trimming cut 3 bases from V and 3 bases from J; bases unmatched to any gene: 6. The V gene's germline CDR1 is GTSNPN and CDR2 SVGIG (reference sequence). The CDR3 spans 15 residues. Supplemented by reference TRBV30 and TRBJ2-7, the full variable domain reads SQTIHQWPATLVQPVGSPLSLECTVEGTSNPNLYWYRQAAGRGLQLLFYSVGIGQISSEVPQNLSASRPQDRQFILSSKKLLLSDSGFYLCAWSNGTGGGYEQYFGPGTRLTVT.

This chain connects TRBV2 to TRBJ1-6; 8 positions agree with TRBD1. V shed 5 bases, J shed 0 bases, and the junction held 6 bases outside the gene matches. Germline CDR1 SNHLY, CDR2 FYNNEI. This CDR3 is 17 amino acids long. The CDR3 region has the DNA TGTGCCAGCAGTCGACAGGGGCAGAGCTCCTATAATTCACCCCTCCACTTT. Its translation is CASSRQGQSSYNSPLHF.

The rearrangement uses TRBV27 and TRBJ1-6, with D unclear. The CDR3 is 15 residues long. Germline CDR1 and CDR2: MNHEY and SMNVEV (reference sequence). V lost 6 bases and J 1 base, leaving 10 bases between the germline ends. CDR3 in amino acids: CASSRGQSYNSPLHF. The CDR3 region has the DNA TGTGCCAGCAGCCGCGGTCAATCCTATAATTCACCCCTCCACTTT.

J is TRBJ1-2 and V is TRBV28; perhaps TRBD1 as D (6 bases). The germline V gene encodes CDR1 MDHEN and CDR2 SYDVKM. CDR3 length: 15 amino acids. The germline V and J ends were trimmed by 6 bases and 8 bases, with 22 bases remaining between them. The CDR3 nucleotides read TGTGCCAGCAGGCCCAACAGGGTTCGCTTATACGGCTACACCTTC. Its translation is CASRPNRVRLYGYTF.

This chain connects TRBV9 to TRBJ1-3, with 9 bases that match TRBD1. Trimming removed 0 bases from V and 1 base from J; junction bases left unmatched: 8. Germline CDR1 is SGDLS and CDR2 is YYNGEE. The CDR3 runs 18 residues. CDR3 sequence (DNA): TGTGCCAGCAGCGTAGCCGGGACAGGGTCTGATTCTGGAAACACCATATATTTT. Its protein product is CASSVAGTGSDSGNTIYF.

This chain connects TRBV7-2 to TRBJ1-4; D is undetermined. The ends were cut back, 4 bases at V and 8 bases at J, with 17 bases in the middle. Germline loops: CDR1 SGHTA, CDR2 FQGNSA. The CDR3 is 15 amino acids. CDR3 region: CASSSSSPGLEKLFF. The CDR3 nucleotides are TGTGCCAGCAGCTCTAGCAGTCCCGGGTTGGAAAAACTGTTTTTT.

This chain uses TRBV11-2 with TRBJ2-3; D call uncertain. CDR3 size: 12 residues. The V gene lost 4 bases and the J gene lost 8 bases, with 10 bases spanning the gap. Germline V lookup: CDR1 SGHAT, CDR2 FQNNGV. CDR3 sequence (DNA): TGTGCCAGCAGCTCGGGCCCCGCTACGCAGTATTTT. It specifies CASSSGPATQYF.

CDR3 sequence (DNA): TGTGCCAGCAGTTTCCCTTTGATTTCAGATACGCAGTATTTT. It specifies CASSFPLISDTQYF. The genes are TRBV5-6 and TRBJ2-3; D call uncertain. Germline V gene data show CDR1 as SGHDT and CDR2 as YYEEEE. The CDR3 runs to 14 residues. V was trimmed by 5 bases and J by 4 bases, leaving 14 bases between them.

The chain couples TRBV30 to TRBJ1-2; D remains unclear. Trimming took off 1 base at V and 2 bases at J, with 14 bases between the two ends. CDR3 length equals 15 residues. Looked up from germline, CDR1 is GTSNPN and CDR2 is SVGIG (reference sequence). The CDR3 sequence: CAWSAPIRGNYGYTF. In nucleotides, the CDR3 is TGTGCCTGGAGTGCCCCCATTCGGGGAAACTATGGCTACACCTTC.

This clone was observed a few times. Written as DNA, the CDR3 is TGTGCCAGCAGTTTACAGGGAGCTAACTATGGCTACACCTTC. Protein: CASSLQGANYGYTF. J is TRBJ1-2 and V is TRBV27, with a tentative D call TRBD1 (5 bases). Per germline, CDR1 MNHEY and CDR2 SMNVEV (reference sequence). The CDR3 length is 14 residues. V lost 2 bases, J lost 0 bases, and 7 bases lay in between.

This chain joins TRBV29-1 and TRBJ2-5, with 10 bases that match TRBD2. This CDR3 is 14 amino acids long. Germline values: CDR1 SQVTM, CDR2 ANQGSEA. Germline trimming cut 3 bases from V and 14 bases from J; bases unmatched to any gene: 15. CDR3 sequence (DNA): TGCAGCGTTGATCCGTTAGCGGGGGGCCTCGCCCTCTACTTC. Translation: CSVDPLAGGLALYF.

This clone was recorded once. This sequence joins TRBV2 and TRBJ2-5; TRBD2 matches 16 bases. CDR1 is SNHLY, CDR2 FYNNEI, per germline. Unmatched junction bases numbered 9, after V lost 6 bases and J lost 5 bases. The CDR3 length is 17 residues. The CDR3 nucleotides are TGTGCCAGCAGACCGGGACTAGCGGGGGGGCCAGTTGAGACCCAGTACTTC. Protein product: CASRPGLAGGPVETQYF.

This clone was seen a few times. The V and J genes are TRBV29-1 and TRBJ2-3, with TRBD1 matching 8 bases. The CDR3 extends over 14 amino acids. V lost 6 bases to trimming and J lost 1 base; unmatched junction nucleotides: 6. The germline CDR1 and CDR2 sequences are SQVTM and ANQGSEA. DNA of the CDR3: TGCAGCGTGGGGGTCAGGGGGCGCACAGATACGCAGTATTTT. This codes for CSVGVRGRTDTQYF.

The gene calls are TRBV13 and TRBJ2-1; 8 positions match TRBD2. The CDR3 length is 16 residues. The germline V gene has CDR1 PRHDT and CDR2 FYEKMQ (reference sequence). Trimming at V came to 0 bases and at J to 2 bases, leaving 3 bases not matched to a gene. The DNA of the CDR3 is TGTGCCAGCAGCTTAGGCGGGAGGGGGGCCTACAATGAGCAGTTCTTC. Protein sequence: CASSLGGRGAYNEQFF. The full variable domain, its missing parts supplied by reference TRBV13 and TRBJ2-1, is AAGVIQSPRHLIKEKRETATLKCYPIPRHDTVYWYQQGPGQDPQFLISFYEKMQSDKGSIPDRFSAQQFSDYHSELNMSSLELGDSALYFCASSLGGRGAYNEQFFGPGTRLTVL.

This clone was seen a few times. The rearrangement joins TRBV30 to TRBJ2-3, with D unclear. This CDR3 is built from 14 residues. The V end lost 4 bases, the J end lost 1 base, and 12 bases lay between the germline ends. Germline-derived CDR1 and CDR2 are GTSNPN and SVGIG (reference sequence). CDR3 in DNA: TGTGCCTGGATCCCAAGAGGACGCACAGATACGCAGTATTTT. Its translation: CAWIPRGRTDTQYF.

The chain combines TRBV5-1 with TRBJ2-5; 14 bases map to TRBD2. The germline CDR1 and CDR2 sequences are SGHRS and YFSETQ. The CDR3 runs 16 residues. V trimming: 2 bases; J trimming: 5 bases; junction bases outside the gene matches: 5. CDR3: CASSLPGLAGVETQYF. CDR3 bases: TGCGCCAGCAGCTTACCGGGACTAGCGGGGGTTGAGACCCAGTACTTC.

The chain is built from TRBV5-4 and TRBJ1-5; D gene uncertain. The V gene's germline CDR1 is SGHNT and CDR2 YYREEE (reference sequence). This CDR3 spans 13 amino acids. Between the trimmed V and J ends, which lost 0 bases and 6 bases, there was a span of 7 bases. The CDR3, as DNA: TGTGCCAGCAGCTTGGCGGACGGTCAGCCCCAGCATTTT. It codes for CASSLADGQPQHF.